One and the same sample provided the 13 T cell receptor beta chains below, sequenced in a study of shared clonotypes between healthy human individuals. Repertoires were generated with immunoSEQ multiplex PCR, while TCRdb's copy carries only in-frame clones and drops some. The data show under 2,500,000 clones, approximately 94% seen once. The sequenced sample was naive CD4+ T cells sorted from blood. Indicated subset: CD45RA+ positively selected. Every receptor here comes from a man aged 18 to 29 in good health.

CDR3 region: CASGHPGTQYF. CDR3 DNA: TGTGCTAGTGGCCATCCGGGGACCCAGTACTTC. The chain uses TRBV12-5 and TRBJ2-5; D uncertain. The CDR3 runs to 11 residues. Germline loops: CDR1 LGHNT, CDR2 FRNRAP. V was cut by 6 bases and J by 7 bases, with 9 bases left in between.

This clone was counted a single time. The chain is built from TRBV7-2 and TRBJ1-6; 7 positions match TRBD1. The CDR3 totals 18 residues. With 0 bases clipped from V and 0 bases from J, the junction kept 5 bases outside the gene matches. In germline, CDR1 is SGHTA, CDR2 FQGNSA. CDR3 sequence: CASSLAIRGSSYNSPLHF. CDR3 coding DNA: TGTGCCAGCAGCTTAGCGATCAGGGGGAGCTCCTATAATTCACCCCTCCACTTT.

The chain carries TRBV9 and TRBJ1-6; a possible D gene is TRBD1 (6 bases). CDR3 length: 15 amino acids. Trimming pared 0 bases from V and 7 bases from J, leaving 11 bases between. The germline V gene encodes CDR1 SGDLS and CDR2 YYNGEE. The CDR3 DNA reads TGTGCCAGCAGCGTAGATGTCGGGGGCAATTCACCCCTCCACTTT. Translation: CASSVDVGGNSPLHF.

Remarks on this clone: The same CDR3 is also encoded by other DNA sequences in this sample. The chain carries TRBV5-1 and TRBJ2-7; TRBD1 matches 8 bases. Unmatched junction bases numbered 4, after V lost 0 bases and J lost 2 bases. The CDR3 contains 15 residues. Germline V lookup: CDR1 SGHRS, CDR2 YFSETQ. In DNA, the CDR3 is TGCGCCAGCAGCTTGGGGGGACAGGCTCCCTACGAGCAGTACTTC. Encoded protein: CASSLGGQAPYEQYF.

This chain links TRBV6-1 with TRBJ2-7; possibly TRBD1 for D (6 bases). Looked up from germline, CDR1 is MNHNS and CDR2 is SASEGT. The CDR3 has 15 amino acids. V dropped 2 bases and J dropped 1 base, with 12 bases sitting between them. The CDR3, as DNA: TGTGCCAGCAGTGAACCTACTAGGGGGTCCTACGAGCAGTACTTC. Its protein product is CASSEPTRGSYEQYF.

This chain connects TRBV5-1 to TRBJ2-5; 7 bases line up with TRBD1. V was clipped by 5 bases and J by 4 bases; unmatched bases: 5. CDR1 is SGHRS and CDR2 is YFSETQ in the germline V gene. The CDR3 covers 13 residues. The CDR3 loop is CASRVGGGETQYF. The DNA of the CDR3 is TGCGCCAGCAGGGTAGGGGGCGGAGAGACCCAGTACTTC.

The chain recombines TRBV11-2 with TRBJ2-2; D perhaps matches TRBD1 (5 bases). Germline lookup yields CDR1 SGHAT and CDR2 FQNNGV. The CDR3 contains 15 residues. V was clipped by 5 bases and J by 6 bases, with 16 bases between them. The CDR3 is CASSAYLGQAGELFF. CDR3 DNA: TGTGCCAGCAGCGCATACCTGGGGCAGGCCGGGGAGCTGTTTTTT.

In this sample, this clone turned up once. The V call is TRBV5-1, the J call TRBJ2-2, with unresolved D. V was shortened by 6 bases and J by 1 base, with 7 bases between the two germline ends. From germline, CDR1 is SGHRS and CDR2 YFSETQ. The CDR3 length is 13 residues. The DNA of the CDR3 is TGCGCCAGCAAGGGAATGAACACCGGGGAGCTGTTTTTT. Amino acids: CASKGMNTGELFF.

This clone was counted a single time. Distinct nucleotide sequences in the sample also encode this CDR3. The genes are TRBV2 and TRBJ2-3; D is unclear. This CDR3 has 12 residues. Germline V gene sequence: CDR1 SNHLY, CDR2 FYNNEI. Between the trimmed V and J ends, which lost 4 bases and 0 bases, there was a span of 2 bases. DNA of the CDR3: TGTGCCAGCAGTGCCAGCACAGATACGCAGTATTTT. Translating gives CASSASTDTQYF. Complete variable domain (other parts from reference TRBV2 and TRBJ2-3): EPEVTQTPSHQVTQMGQEVILRCVPISNHLYFYWYRQILGQKVEFLVSFYNNEISEKSEIFDDQFSVERPDGSNFTLKIRSTKLEDSAMYFCASSASTDTQYFGPGTRLTVL.

This chain connects TRBV30 to TRBJ2-4; D gene uncertain. Trimming shortened V by 2 bases and J by 4 bases, and 9 bases separated the two germline ends. The CDR3 length is 13 residues. CDR1 and CDR2 from the germline V gene are GTSNPN and SVGIG (reference sequence). CDR3 coding DNA: TGTGCCTGGAGTATGTCAGAAAAAAACATTCAGTACTTC. Translated, it gives CAWSMSEKNIQYF.

J is TRBJ2-3 and V is TRBV29-1; 9 nucleotides agree with TRBD2. The CDR3 totals 15 residues. Germline V gene lookup returns CDR1 SQVTM and CDR2 ANQGSEA. With V trimmed by 6 bases and J by 0 bases, 7 bases remained unmatched. CDR3 sequence: CSVVMTSGSTDTQYF. DNA of the CDR3: TGCAGCGTCGTCATGACTAGCGGAAGCACAGATACGCAGTATTTT.

This clone came up once. V usage is TRBV7-9 and J usage is TRBJ1-1; D call uncertain. Germline V gives CDR1 SEHNR, CDR2 FQNEAQ (reference sequence). The CDR3 contains 14 residues. The V and J ends lost 0 bases and 1 base respectively, with 6 bases between them. CDR3 nucleotide sequence: TGTGCCAGCAGCTTAGCCAGCCAGAACACTGAAGCTTTCTTT. Residues: CASSLASQNTEAFF.

This chain connects TRBV5-1 to TRBJ2-7, with 7 bases fitting TRBD1. Germline CDR1 SGHRS, CDR2 YFSETQ. With 0 bases clipped from V and 2 bases from J, the junction kept 5 bases outside the gene matches. The CDR3 totals 15 residues. The CDR3 DNA reads TGCGCCAGCAGCTTGGGACAGGGTAGAACCTACGAGCAGTACTTC. As protein: CASSLGQGRTYEQYF.